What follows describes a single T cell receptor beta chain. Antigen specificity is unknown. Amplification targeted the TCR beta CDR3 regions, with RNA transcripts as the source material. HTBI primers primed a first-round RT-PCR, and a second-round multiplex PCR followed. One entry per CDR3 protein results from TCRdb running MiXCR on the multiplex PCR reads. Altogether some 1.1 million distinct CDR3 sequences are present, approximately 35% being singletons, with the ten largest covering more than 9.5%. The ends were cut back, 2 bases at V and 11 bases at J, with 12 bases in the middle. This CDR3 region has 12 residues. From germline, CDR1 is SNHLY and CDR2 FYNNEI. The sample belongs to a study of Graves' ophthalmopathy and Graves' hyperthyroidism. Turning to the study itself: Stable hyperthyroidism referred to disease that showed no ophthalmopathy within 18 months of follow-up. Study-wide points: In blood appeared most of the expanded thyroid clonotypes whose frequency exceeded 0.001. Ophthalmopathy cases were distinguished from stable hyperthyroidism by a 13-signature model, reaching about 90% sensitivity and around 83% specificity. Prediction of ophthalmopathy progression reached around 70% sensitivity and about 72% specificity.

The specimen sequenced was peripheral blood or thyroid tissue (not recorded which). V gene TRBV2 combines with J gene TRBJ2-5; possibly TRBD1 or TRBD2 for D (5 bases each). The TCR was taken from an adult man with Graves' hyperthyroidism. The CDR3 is CASSEPGGEQYF. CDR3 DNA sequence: TGTGCCAGCAGTGAACCTGGGGGTGAGCAGTACTTC.